One sample yielded the 17 T cell receptor beta chains listed below, sequenced in a study of blood T cell repertoires in COVID-19. The table came from immunoSEQ multiplex PCR; TCRdb's copy has only in-frame clones and leaves some out. Among about 350,000 clones listed, roughly 84% were seen once. The sample comprised PBMCs or T cells enriched from blood (not recorded which). The receptors derive from a woman between 25 and 40 years old who had recovered from COVID-19.

This clone was seen a single time. The chain links TRBV30 to TRBJ1-1; 8 nucleotides match TRBD1. The CDR3 extends over 13 amino acids. The J segment lost 5 bases and the V segment lost 5 bases, leaving 7 bases of the junction unmatched. The germline gives CDR1 GTSNPN, CDR2 SVGIG (reference sequence). The CDR3 DNA reads as TGTGCCTGGTTAACAGGGGGATGGACTGAAGCTTTCTTT. Its protein is CAWLTGGWTEAFF. Drawing the rest from reference TRBV30 and TRBJ1-1, the complete variable domain is SQTIHQWPATLVQPVGSPLSLECTVEGTSNPNLYWYRQAAGRGLQLLFYSVGIGQISSEVPQNLSASRPQDRQFILSSKKLLLSDSGFYLCAWLTGGWTEAFFGQGTRLTVV.

The chain links TRBV2 to TRBJ1-4; TRBD1 aligns across 10 bases. The CDR3 length is 14 residues. Germline-derived CDR1 and CDR2 are SNHLY and FYNNEI. Trimming cost V 4 bases and J 14 bases; bases outside gene matches: 10. CDR3 region: CASSVRDRGKRLFF. CDR3 nucleotide sequence: TGTGCCAGCAGTGTCCGGGACAGGGGAAAACGTCTGTTTTTT. The whole variable domain, remainder taken from reference TRBV2 and TRBJ1-4, is EPEVTQTPSHQVTQMGQEVILRCVPISNHLYFYWYRQILGQKVEFLVSFYNNEISEKSEIFDDQFSVERPDGSNFTLKIRSTKLEDSAMYFCASSVRDRGKRLFFGSGTQLSVL.

This clone was seen only a few times. The V gene is TRBV30, the J gene TRBJ1-6; the match to TRBD1 covers 7 bases. J was trimmed by 7 bases and V by 0 bases; bases with no gene match: 3. Germline values: CDR1 GTSNPN, CDR2 SVGIG (reference sequence). CDR3 length: 14 amino acids. In nucleotides, the CDR3 is TGTGCCTGGAGTGTACAGGGGAAGAATTCACCCCTCCACTTT. Residues: CAWSVQGKNSPLHF.

The chain is built from TRBV5-6 and TRBJ1-4, with 9 bases identical to TRBD1. V was clipped by 0 bases and J by 3 bases; unmatched bases: 6. Looked up from germline, CDR1 is SGHDT and CDR2 is YYEEEE. The CDR3 is made up of 17 amino acids. Here the CDR3 DNA reads TGTGCCAGCAGCTTGGCGGACAGGGGACGATCTAATGAAAAACTGTTTTTT. This gives the protein CASSLADRGRSNEKLFF.

CDR3: CASSLETGGNYEQYF. The CDR3 DNA is TGCGCCAGCAGCTTGGAGACAGGGGGCAATTACGAGCAGTACTTC. V usage is TRBV5-1 and J usage is TRBJ2-7, with 10 bases that match TRBD1. Germline values: CDR1 SGHRS, CDR2 YFSETQ. Trimming removed 0 bases from V and 4 bases from J; junction bases left unmatched: 4. This CDR3 is built from 15 residues. Full variable domain (missing parts from reference TRBV5-1 and TRBJ2-7): KAGVTQTPRYLIKTRGQQVTLSCSPISGHRSVSWYQQTPGQGLQFLFEYFSETQRNKGNFPGRFSGRQFSNSRSEMNVSTLELGDSALYLCASSLETGGNYEQYFGPGTRLTVT.

The chain links TRBV3-1 (or the pseudogene TRBV3-2) to TRBJ2-5; 11 nucleotides agree with TRBD1. Germline V gene data show CDR1 as LGHDT and CDR2 as YNNKEL (reference sequence). The CDR3 totals 15 residues. V shed 4 bases and J 4 bases; nucleotides not matched to a gene: 5. The CDR3 DNA reads as TGTGCCAGCAGCCGACCCGGGACAGGGGGAGAGACCCAGTACTTC. The encoded protein is CASSRPGTGGETQYF.

As DNA, the CDR3 is TGCGCCAGCAGCTTGCTTGGAGGACAGGGGTTCTACGAGCAGTACTTC. Its protein is CASSLLGGQGFYEQYF. The chain joins TRBV5-1 to TRBJ2-7, with 9 bases identical to TRBD1. The V and J ends lost 1 base and 3 bases, in that order; junction bases with no gene match: 8. Germline assignment: CDR1 SGHRS and CDR2 YFSETQ. This CDR3 spans 16 amino acids.

This chain uses TRBV7-2 with TRBJ2-7; D gene unclear. Germline V gene sequence: CDR1 SGHTA, CDR2 FQGNSA. This CDR3 comprises 13 residues. V gave up 3 bases and J gave up 3 bases, with 9 bases separating them. The CDR3 loop is CASSFSAGYEQYF. The CDR3 DNA follows: TGTGCCAGCAGCTTCTCGGCAGGCTACGAGCAGTACTTC.

This clone was detected a few times. V usage is TRBV3-1 (or the pseudogene TRBV3-2) and J usage is TRBJ2-5; D perhaps matches TRBD2 (7 bases). V lost 1 base and J lost 0, with 21 bases in between. Per the germline V gene, CDR1 is LGHDT and CDR2 is YNNKEL (reference sequence). The CDR3 runs to 19 residues. The CDR3 DNA is TGTGCCAGCAGCCAAGGTGGGGGCTTGGCGGGGGTTCACCAAGAGACCCAGTACTTC. Amino acids: CASSQGGGLAGVHQETQYF.

The chain combines TRBV7-9 with TRBJ1-4; weak D call: TRBD1 (5 bases). Germline V CDR1 and CDR2: SEHNR, FQNEAQ (reference sequence). The CDR3 covers 14 residues. Trimming cost V 1 base and J 8 bases, with 11 bases left between them. This chain's CDR3 is CASSLGQNREKLFF. The CDR3 coding sequence is TGTGCCAGCAGCTTAGGGCAGAACAGGGAAAAACTGTTTTTT.

This chain uses TRBV28 with TRBJ1-6; D may be TRBD1 (5 bases). Trimming cost V 2 bases and J 7 bases, with 12 bases left between them. The V gene's germline CDR1 is MDHEN and CDR2 SYDVKM. There are 15 residues in the CDR3. The CDR3 bases are TGTGCCAGCAGTTTAGGTGGGGGGGGAAATTCACCCCTCCACTTT. Protein: CASSLGGGGNSPLHF. Full variable domain (missing parts from reference TRBV28 and TRBJ1-6): DVKVTQSSRYLVKRTGEKVFLECVQDMDHENMFWYRQDPGLGLRLIYFSYDVKMKEKGDIPEGYSVSREKKERFSLILESASTNQTSMYLCASSLGGGGNSPLHFGNGTRLTVT.

The V and J genes are TRBV28 and TRBJ2-7; 7 nucleotides line up with TRBD1. The CDR3 length is 15 residues. Germline V CDR1 and CDR2: MDHEN, SYDVKM. Trimming cost V 5 bases and J 2 bases; bases outside gene matches: 9. The CDR3 nucleotides are TGTGCCAGCAGTCCCGACAGGGATTTGGCCTACGAGCAGTACTTC. Amino acid sequence: CASSPDRDLAYEQYF.

This clone was observed a few times. The chain joins TRBV27 to TRBJ1-5, with D hard to call. The germline V gene encodes CDR1 MNHEY and CDR2 SMNVEV (reference sequence). The CDR3 spans 14 residues. V was trimmed by 6 bases and J by 0 bases, leaving 9 bases between them. CDR3 in amino acids: CASSVTYSNQPQHF. In nucleotides, the CDR3 is TGTGCCAGCAGCGTCACCTATAGCAATCAGCCCCAGCATTTT.

This chain connects TRBV15 to TRBJ1-4; D is unresolved. With 1 base removed from V and 2 bases from J, the gap between germline ends came to 11 bases. The germline V gene encodes CDR1 LNHNV and CDR2 YYDKDF (reference sequence). There are 16 residues in the CDR3. CDR3 in amino acids: CATSRGRGSTNEKLFF. CDR3 DNA sequence: TGTGCCACCAGCAGAGGAAGAGGCAGTACTAATGAAAAACTGTTTTTT.

This clone was seen only once. The chain carries TRBV29-1 and TRBJ2-6; 8 bases map to TRBD1. Germline CDR1 SQVTM, CDR2 ANQGSEA. The CDR3 extends over 18 amino acids. Losses at the gene ends were 4 bases for V and 4 bases for J; bases not matched to a gene: 15. CDR3 amino acids: CSVAAGRGLTRGANVLTF. CDR3 DNA sequence: TGCAGCGTTGCAGCGGGCAGGGGGCTAACGCGAGGGGCCAACGTCCTGACTTTC. The whole variable domain, remainder taken from reference TRBV29-1 and TRBJ2-6, is SAVISQKPSRDICQRGTSLTIQCQVDSQVTMMFWYRQQPGQSLTLIATANQGSEATYESGFVIDKFPISRPNLTFSTLTVSNMSPEDSSIYLCSVAAGRGLTRGANVLTFGAGSRLTVL.

The J gene is TRBJ1-5, the V gene TRBV19; no clear D. The CDR3 length is 12 residues. Trimming took 8 bases from V and 2 from J, leaving 7 bases between them. Germline loops: CDR1 LNHDA, CDR2 SQIVND (reference sequence). CDR3 nucleotide sequence: TGTGCCAGTGACGCGGGCAATCAGCCCCAGCATTTT. It is translated as CASDAGNQPQHF.

J is TRBJ2-1 and V is TRBV7-6; TRBD2 aligns across 7 bases. The CDR3 length is 15 residues. V lost 4 bases to trimming and J lost 1 base; unmatched junction nucleotides: 4. The germline CDR1 and CDR2 sequences are SGHVS and FNYEAQ. CDR3 sequence (DNA): TGTGCCAGCAGCTCCGGGACTACTTCCTACAATGAGCAGTTCTTC. This translates into CASSSGTTSYNEQFF. The whole variable domain, filled in from reference TRBV7-6 and TRBJ2-1, reads GAGVSQSPRYKVTKRGQDVALRCDPISGHVSLYWYRQALGQGPEFLTYFNYEAQQDKSGLPNDRFSAERPEGSISTLTIQRTEQRDSAMYRCASSSGTTSYNEQFFGPGTRLTVL.